This T cell receptor (beta chain) was sequenced during a study of cytomegalovirus exposure and HLA in healthy donors. Study in general: The early release's HLA-typed donors yielded 80 million to 95 million unique TCRs.

Concerning this clone: As yet, its antigen is unknown.

Findings and caveats of the study: A later analysis linked a missense DCLRE1C variant to TCR beta V- and J-gene trimming. Most likely, a cluster of highly shared sequence variants arose as a sequencing artifact. In a later analysis, HLA-C alleles had the fewest associated TCRs, DRB1 alleles the most.

Trimming removed 4 bases from V and 1 base from J, with 5 bases in between. The CDR3 is 12 amino acids. The germline V gene has CDR1 SQVTM and CDR2 ANQGSEA. The study ran its PCR with 60 Vbeta and 13 Jbeta primers. Here immunoSEQ multiplex PCR was the method, and the copy in TCRdb shows in-frame clones only, minus some. The table includes over 150,000 clones, almost 80% detected once. V gene TRBV29-1 combines with J gene TRBJ1-3; D unresolved. This receptor was taken from a woman in her forties or fifties in good health and CMV-seronegative. The specimen sequenced was PBMCs. The CDR3, as DNA: TGCAGCGTTGGGCTTTCTGGAAACACCATATATTTT. As protein: CSVGLSGNTIYF.